These 3 T cell receptor beta chains came from one sample sequenced in a study of tumor and adjacent non-tumor tissue in lung cancer (dated by TCRdb to 2016 to 2018). Receptor amplification or capture employed multiplex PCR. The data were produced on an Illumina HiSeq 2500. TCRbeta libraries were built by three rounds of nested PCR using primers (Table S4), following protocols modified from ARM-PCR. The public sequencing data were trimmed at Q25 with fastp and processed into clonotypes with MiXCR by TCRdb, which kept only in-frame beta chains. Merged by CDR3 protein, the rows form single entries marked with the most common genes and DNA. This sample holds approximately 120,000 distinct CDR3 sequences; about 66% were observed only once. The top ten clones comprise roughly 13% of the sample. RNA was extracted from bulk unsorted tissue and checked for quality with a NanoDrop ND-1000 and an Agilent 2100.

Source material: lung tumor tissue. All receptors come from a man aged 25 to 45 with non-small cell lung cancer.

Details on this clonotype: Given a much more abundant clone one base away, this may be a read error. This sequence joins TRBV6-1 and TRBJ1-4; D not certain. The CDR3 runs 14 residues. CDR1 is MNHNS, CDR2 SASEGT, per germline. CDR3 bases: TGTGCCAACAGTGCCTCCGGTTCTAATGAAAAACTGTTTTTT. Translated, it gives CANSASGSNEKLFF.

To note about this clonotype: Compared with germline, one end of the junction differs, possibly owing to a read error. The CDR3 DNA reads TGTGCCAGCAGTTTCCCGGGATGGGCCCTAGCCAAAAATATTCAGTACTTC. This encodes CASSFPGWALAKNIQYF. The chain joins TRBV6-2 or TRBV6-3 to TRBJ2-4; TRBD2 is a possible D gene (5 bases). The CDR3 runs to 17 residues. Germline-derived CDR1 and CDR2 are MNHEY and SVGEGT.

Notes on this clonotype: This may come from a read error, since a much larger clone is one base off. The DNA of the CDR3 is TGCGCCAGCAGCCAAGAAGGGAGTAGGTATAGCAATCAGCCCCAGCATTTT. Its protein is CASSQEGSRYSNQPQHF. The chain recombines TRBV4-1 with TRBJ1-5, with D unresolved. Trimming stripped 0 bases from V and 0 bases from J, with 12 bases between. The germline CDR1 and CDR2 sequences are MGHRA and YSYEKL. CDR3 length equals 17 residues.